This is a list of T cell receptor beta chains from one sample in a study of T cells in Graves' hyperthyroidism and ophthalmopathy. TCRdb ran MiXCR on the multiplex PCR reads and lists one entry per CDR3 protein. The table has approximately 510,000 distinct CDR3 sequences, roughly 20% seen once. The sequenced sample was blood. Receptors originate from a man between 18 and 35 years old with Graves' hyperthyroidism. Each CDR3 is given with its conserved first and last residue. D genes are given only for firm matches. The size of a clone is reported for some rows only, either as once, few or many, or as a class for expanded clones.

>TRBV6-4|TRBJ2-7|many|TRBD2
CASSDGASGVSYEQYF
TGTGCCAGCAGTGACGGGGCTAGCGGGGTCTCCTACGAGCAGTACTTC
>TRBV5-1|TRBJ1-1|.|TRBD1
CASSLGTGRPPEAFF
TGCGCCAGCAGCTTAGGGACAGGGCGCCCCCCTGAAGCTTTCTTT
>TRBV5-1|TRBJ2-2|.|TRBD2
CASSLIRGLAVGELFF
TGCGCCAGCAGCCTTATCAGGGGACTAGCAGTCGGGGAGCTGTTTTTT
>TRBV18|TRBJ1-5|once|.
CASSPDHSNQPQHF
TGTGCCAGCTCACCAGACCATAGCAATCAGCCCCAGCATTTT
>TRBV6-2/TRBV6-3|TRBJ2-2|.|.
CASSYRRGGELFF
TGTGCCAGCAGTTACCGCCGTGGCGGGGAGCTGTTTTTT
>TRBV15|TRBJ2-5|many|.
CATSRDTGQGAQYF
TGTGCCACCAGCAGAGATACGGGGCAAGGGGCCCAGTACTTC
>TRBV28|TRBJ1-1|.|TRBD1
CASSFWTGDEEAFF
TGTGCCAGCAGTTTCTGGACAGGGGATGAGGAAGCTTTCTTT
>TRBV6-1|TRBJ2-7|few|.
CASRTGIHEQYF
TGTGCCAGCCGAACAGGGATCCACGAGCAGTACTTC
>TRBV12-3/TRBV12-4|TRBJ1-2|many|.
CASSTRGHYGYTF
TGTGCCAGCAGTACTCGCGGACACTATGGCTACACCTTC
>TRBV19|TRBJ2-7|many|.
CASSIGTVSYEQYF
TGTGCCAGTAGTATTGGCACAGTCTCCTACGAGCAGTACTTC
>TRBV28|TRBJ2-7|many|.
CASRRDVTYEQYF
TGTGCCAGCAGACGGGACGTTACCTACGAGCAGTACTTC
>TRBV12-3/TRBV12-4|TRBJ1-1|many|.
CASSSSYTEAFF
TGTGCCAGCAGCAGTTCTTACACTGAAGCTTTCTTT
>TRBV20-1|TRBJ1-1|many|.
CSANNEAFF
TGCAGTGCTAATAATGAAGCTTTCTTT
>TRBV7-2|TRBJ2-5|many|.
CASSLLGPSRATQYF
TGTGCCAGCAGCCTATTGGGGCCCTCGAGAGCGACCCAGTACTTC
>TRBV28|TRBJ2-5|many|TRBD1
CASSLTGETETQYF
TGTGCCAGCAGTCTGACAGGGGAAACGGAGACCCAGTACTTC
>TRBV19|TRBJ2-6|.|TRBD1
CASSIIGGATGAYVLTF
TGTGCCAGTAGTATAATAGGGGGCGCGACTGGGGCCTACGTCCTGACTTTC
>TRBV11-2|TRBJ2-7|few|.
CASSPTGRGFDEQYF
TGTGCCAGCAGCCCGACAGGCCGGGGTTTCGACGAGCAGTACTTC
>TRBV12-3/TRBV12-4|TRBJ1-1|.|.
CASSTGSGAEAFF
TGTGCCAGCAGTACTGGAAGTGGGGCTGAAGCTTTCTTT
>TRBV5-6|TRBJ2-5|many|.
CASSRAHRQETQYF
TGTGCCAGCAGCCGGGCTCACCGACAAGAGACCCAGTACTTC
>TRBV28|TRBJ2-7|many|TRBD2
CASSSGGLAGHEQYF
TGTGCCAGCAGTTCGGGGGGCCTAGCGGGGCACGAGCAGTACTTC
>TRBV9|TRBJ1-3|.|.
CAGSVDPGTNTIYF
TGTGCCGGCAGCGTAGATCCGGGGACAAACACCATATATTTT
>TRBV6-5|TRBJ2-7|.|.
CASSYSRGRPYEQYF
TGTGCCAGCAGTTACAGCAGAGGGAGGCCCTACGAGCAGTACTTC
>TRBV12-3/TRBV12-4|TRBJ1-1|many|.
CASRDLGGTRGGAFF
TGTGCCAGCAGGGATTTGGGAGGGACCAGGGGTGGAGCTTTCTTT
>TRBV9|TRBJ1-1|many|.
CASSSVGGVAEAFF
TGTGCCAGCAGCTCAGTGGGAGGCGTAGCTGAAGCTTTCTTT
>TRBV27|TRBJ2-2|many|.
CASRYGPVGELFF
TGTGCCAGCCGCTACGGACCCGTCGGGGAGCTGTTTTTT
>TRBV9|TRBJ2-3|.|TRBD1
CASSGGQGEVGDTQYF
TGTGCCAGCAGCGGGGGACAGGGAGAGGTTGGCGATACGCAGTATTTT
>TRBV6-2/TRBV6-3|TRBJ1-5|many|.
CASSYPPGGINQPQHF
TGTGCCAGCAGTTACCCCCCAGGCGGGATTAATCAGCCCCAGCATTTT
>TRBV6-5|TRBJ2-5|many|.
CASSRGTAQETQYF
TGTGCCAGCAGTCGCGGGACAGCCCAAGAGACCCAGTACTTC
>TRBV10-3|TRBJ2-4|many|TRBD2
CAISGPGLAGGNIQYF
TGTGCCATCAGTGGGCCGGGACTAGCGGGGGGAAACATTCAGTACTTC
>TRBV15|TRBJ1-2|many|.
CATSGDGGYGYTF
TGTGCCACCAGCGGCGACGGAGGCTATGGCTACACCTTC
>TRBV30|TRBJ1-1|many|.
CAWSVRIRDTEAFF
TGTGCCTGGAGTGTAAGAATCAGGGACACTGAAGCTTTCTTT
>TRBV19|TRBJ2-7|many|.
CASSSRVGEQYF
TGTGCCAGTAGCTCCCGGGTCGGCGAGCAGTACTTC
>TRBV7-1|TRBJ2-7|many|TRBD1
CASSSTGLIPGQYISYEQYF
TGTGCCAGCAGCTCGACCGGCCTGATTCCGGGACAGTACATCTCCTACGAGCAGTACTTC
>TRBV29-1|TRBJ2-4|few|.
CSVQEGPGDIQYF
TGCAGCGTTCAAGAGGGGCCGGGAGACATTCAGTACTTC
>TRBV18|TRBJ2-7|few|.
CASSLGTPSYEQYF
TGTGCCAGCTCATTGGGGACGCCTTCCTACGAGCAGTACTTC
>TRBV11-2|TRBJ2-2|many|TRBD1
CASSLRDRGYTGELFF
TGTGCCAGCAGCTTAAGGGACAGGGGCTACACCGGGGAGCTGTTTTTT
>TRBV28|TRBJ1-5|many|.
CASSSNWREKEQPQHF
TGTGCCAGCAGTTCGAACTGGAGGGAGAAGGAACAGCCCCAGCATTTT
>TRBV6-1|TRBJ1-1|.|.
CASRHAGTLSTEAFF
TGTGCCAGCAGACACGCCGGGACACTCTCCACTGAAGCTTTCTTT
>TRBV4-1|TRBJ1-3|.|.
CASSQDGSSGNTIYF
TGCGCCAGCAGCCAAGATGGAAGCTCTGGAAACACCATATATTTT
>TRBV12-3/TRBV12-4|TRBJ2-5|.|.
CASTGRGAEETQYF
TGTGCCAGCACAGGGCGGGGAGCTGAAGAGACCCAGTACTTC
>TRBV14|TRBJ2-2|many|.
CASSLFQGTNTGELFF
TGTGCCAGCAGCCTCTTTCAGGGCACGAACACCGGGGAGCTGTTTTTT
>TRBV20-1|TRBJ2-7|once|TRBD2
CSAIWLAVSYEQYF
TGCAGTGCTATCTGGCTAGCGGTAAGCTACGAGCAGTACTTC
>TRBV6-1|TRBJ1-1|many|.
CASSAGSADTEAFF
TGTGCCAGCAGTGCGGGCTCGGCGGACACTGAAGCTTTCTTT
>TRBV5-1|TRBJ1-5|many|.
CASSLGGYNQPQHF
TGTGCCAGCAGTTTAGGGGGTTACAATCAGCCCCAGCATTTT
>TRBV29-1|TRBJ2-7|many|.
CSVELSGGANFAEQYF
TGCAGCGTTGAACTCTCGGGTGGGGCTAACTTTGCGGAGCAGTACTTC
>TRBV4-1|TRBJ2-7|many|.
CASSQDWPTSYEQYF
TGCGCCAGCAGCCAAGATTGGCCGACATCCTACGAGCAGTACTTC
>TRBV11-2|TRBJ2-5|many|.
CASSLVAVPQETQYF
TGTGCCAGCAGCTTAGTGGCAGTCCCGCAAGAGACCCAGTACTTC
>TRBV2|TRBJ1-2|many|.
CANRAPMSYTF
TGTGCCAACCGGGCGCCGATGAGCTACACCTTC
>TRBV5-1|TRBJ2-2|.|.
CASSFSVGDTGELFF
TGCGCCAGCAGCTTTAGTGTCGGAGACACCGGGGAGCTGTTTTTT
>TRBV6-1|TRBJ1-1|few|.
CASSPAGPENTEAFF
TGTGCCAGCAGTCCAGCCGGCCCGGAGAACACTGAAGCTTTCTTT
>TRBV28|TRBJ2-5|.|.
CASTHREGDQETQYF
TGTGCCAGCACCCACCGCGAGGGAGACCAAGAGACCCAGTACTTC
>TRBV6-2/TRBV6-3|TRBJ2-5|few|.
CASSYISAGTYQETQYF
TGTGCCAGCAGTTACATTTCGGCGGGGACGTACCAAGAGACCCAGTACTTC
>TRBV6-1|TRBJ1-3|many|TRBD1
CASSRDRGNTIYF
TGTGCCAGCAGTCGGGACAGGGGAAACACCATATATTTT
>TRBV12-3/TRBV12-4|TRBJ2-7|many|.
CASSLRGGRAYEQYF
TGTGCCAGCAGTTTGAGGGGGGGGCGGGCCTACGAGCAGTACTTC
>TRBV12-3/TRBV12-4|TRBJ1-5|many|.
CASSAAPGGRQPQHF
TGTGCCAGCAGTGCCGCACCGGGGGGGCGACAGCCCCAGCATTTT